This TCR beta chain derives from a study of cytomegalovirus exposure and HLA in healthy donors. The wider study: A subsequent analysis reported that the roughly 130 validation repertoires were produced on the same platform that had also been used for the 666 first-cohort repertoires.

With regard to this clone: Its antigen is not known.

The V gene's germline CDR1 is SGHVS and CDR2 FQNEAQ. This CDR3 has 16 amino acids. V trimming: 5 bases; J trimming: 0 bases; junction bases outside the gene matches: 9. Libraries were prepared by immunoSEQ multiplex PCR; TCRdb keeps only in-frame clonotypes and omits some of them. The data contain over 130,000 clones, about 87% of them singletons. Overall study findings and caveats: Overall, approximately 180 TCR beta chains were annotated as cytomegalovirus-associated. The classifier was said to identify cytomegalovirus status with high specificity and sensitivity. The tendency of first-cohort TCR clusters to co-occur in the roughly 120 validation repertoires was identified by a subsequent analysis.

The chain employs TRBV7-8 and TRBJ2-5, with TRBD2 identical over 7 bases. This receptor was obtained from a man aged 18-30 years in good health and CMV-seropositive. The sequenced sample was PBMCs. CDR3 loop: CASSLTRGTNQETQYF. DNA for the CDR3: TGTGCCAGCAGCCTCACACGGGGGACTAACCAAGAGACCCAGTACTTC.